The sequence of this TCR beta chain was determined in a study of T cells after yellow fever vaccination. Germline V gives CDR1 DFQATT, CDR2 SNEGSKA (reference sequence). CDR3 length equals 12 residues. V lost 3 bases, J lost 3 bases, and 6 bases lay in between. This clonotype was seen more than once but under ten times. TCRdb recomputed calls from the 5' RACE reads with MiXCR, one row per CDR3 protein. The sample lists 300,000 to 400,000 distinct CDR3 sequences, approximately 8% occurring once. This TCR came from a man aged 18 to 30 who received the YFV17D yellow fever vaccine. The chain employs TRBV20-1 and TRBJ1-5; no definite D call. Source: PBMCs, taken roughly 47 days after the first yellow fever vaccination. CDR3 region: CSARQPNQPQHF. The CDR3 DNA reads TGCAGTGCTAGGCAGCCCAATCAGCCCCAGCATTTT.